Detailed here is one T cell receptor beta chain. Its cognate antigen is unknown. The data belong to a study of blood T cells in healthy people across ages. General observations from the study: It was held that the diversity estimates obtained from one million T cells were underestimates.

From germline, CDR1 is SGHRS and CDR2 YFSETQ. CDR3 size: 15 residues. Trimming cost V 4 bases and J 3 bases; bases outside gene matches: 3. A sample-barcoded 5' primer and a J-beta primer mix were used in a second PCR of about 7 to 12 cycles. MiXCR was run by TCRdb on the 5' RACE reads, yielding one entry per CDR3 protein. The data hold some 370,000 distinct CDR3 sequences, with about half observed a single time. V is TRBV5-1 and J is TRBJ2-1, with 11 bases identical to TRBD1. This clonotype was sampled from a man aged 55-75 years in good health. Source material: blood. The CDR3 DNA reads TGCGCCAGCAGCGGGGGGACAGGGGGCTACAATGAGCAGTTCTTC. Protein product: CASSGGTGGYNEQFF.